Detailed here is one TCR beta chain. Its cognate antigen has yet to be identified. No base quality values were provided; no much bigger clone lies one nucleotide off. The CDR3 holds 18 amino acids from the cysteine to the phenylalanine. Only the CDR3 DNA stays, 54 bases, in frame from base 1. The V end loses 5 bases and the J end loses 6 bases, and a stretch of 26 bases separates them. CDR1 and CDR2 (SGHVS, FQNEAQ) derive from the germline V gene. Patients with autoimmune disease history or receiving systemic immunosuppression were excluded from the trial. Peripheral blood for TCR sequencing was drawn from every dose cohort at baseline, at cycle 4 day 1 and at cycle 7 day 1. The samples were drawn from a first-in-human, open-label, multicenter phase I dose-escalation trial of ivuxolimab. Adults with locally advanced or metastatic melanoma, renal cell carcinoma, hepatocellular carcinoma or head and neck squamous cell carcinoma were enrolled in the trial. CD4+ and CD8+ T cells were sorted separately from peripheral blood before TCR sequencing.

This specimen comes from a study of OX40 agonist ivuxolimab in advanced cancers. About the full investigation: Ivuxolimab was a fully human IgG2 agonistic monoclonal antibody targeting the costimulatory receptor OX40 (CD134). Peripheral TCRbeta sequencing was intended to test whether TCR sequence diversity was altered and clonal T-cell expansion was caused by ivuxolimab. Prior anti-PD-1, anti-PD-L1 or anti-CTLA-4 therapy was permitted, and about 40% of dose-escalation patients had received checkpoint inhibitors. Among the roughly 50 dose-escalation patients, 19 had hepatocellular carcinoma, 15 or so melanoma, 9 renal cell carcinoma and 9 head and neck cancer. A male proportion of approximately 83% and a mean age of about 60 years, ranging from 23 to 79, were recorded for the dose-escalation cohort. The paper reports the monotherapy dose-escalation portion (N ≈ 50 patients) of the phase I ivuxolimab trial. Partial responses were achieved by three dose-escalation patients, of whom one had hepatocellular carcinoma and two had cutaneous melanoma. Intravenous ivuxolimab was administered to patients every 2 weeks at six dose levels: 0.01, 0.1, 0.3, 1.5, 3 and 10 mg/kg.

Results the study describes overall, beyond this receptor: The antigen specificity of the clonally expanded peripheral T cells was not determined. Clonal expansion of both CD4+ and CD8+ blood T cells was observed from baseline to week 6 at doses 0.1 to 3.0 mg/kg. Low levels of normalized T-cell clonal expansion were also shown by some nonresponding patients. After ivuxolimab, expanded clones were on average more numerous among CD8+ T cells than among CD4+ T cells. In partial responders in the 0.1-3.0 mg/kg groups, normalized peripheral clonal expansion was found to be among the lowest, especially among CD8+ T cells.

Genomic DNA was extracted from sorted cells for sequencing of the TCRbeta CDR3 region. TCRbeta CDR3 regions were sequenced using the immunoSEQ Assay. Drawn from immuneACCESS, this table holds only the in-frame rearrangements with V and J called that TCRdb kept. Clones are partly lost; checked studies trace under half to an unresolved V gene and leave the rest unexplained. For this sample there are about 20,000 clones; 83% appear just once. Around 20% of the sample is taken by the ten largest. The chain employs TRBV7-8 and TRBJ2-1; TRBD2 is possibly the D segment (7 matching bases). Sequences were derived from CD4+ or CD8+ T cells sorted from blood, sampled in a trial of the OX40 agonist ivuxolimab. This TCR came from an adult with an advanced solid tumor such as melanoma, head and neck, liver or kidney cancer. The sequence in DNA is TGTGCCAGCAGCCAATCAGGGGCTGGCGGGGGCGTTCTCAATGAGCAGTTCTTC. This codes for CASSQSGAGGGVLNEQFF. Extended through the reference TRBV7-8 and TRBJ2-1 proteins, this CDR3 yields the full variable domain: GAGVSQSPRYKVAKRGQDVALRCDPISGHVSLFWYQQALGQGPEFLTYFQNEAQLDKSGLPSDRFFAERPEGSVSTLKIQRTQQEDSAVYLCASSQSGAGGGVLNEQFFGPGTRLTVL.